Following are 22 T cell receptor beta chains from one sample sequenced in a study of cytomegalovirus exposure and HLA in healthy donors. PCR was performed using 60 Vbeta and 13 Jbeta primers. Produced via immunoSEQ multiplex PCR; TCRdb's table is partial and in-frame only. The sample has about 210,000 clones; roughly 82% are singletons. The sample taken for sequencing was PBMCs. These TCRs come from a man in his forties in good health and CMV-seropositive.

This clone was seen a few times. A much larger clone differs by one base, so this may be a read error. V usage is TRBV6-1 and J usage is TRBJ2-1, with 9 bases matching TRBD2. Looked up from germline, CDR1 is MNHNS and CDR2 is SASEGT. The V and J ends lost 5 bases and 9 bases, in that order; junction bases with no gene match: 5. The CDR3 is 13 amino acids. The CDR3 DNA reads TGTGCCAGCAGTAAGCGGGAGGCTTGTGAGCAGTTCTTC. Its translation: CASSKREACEQFF.

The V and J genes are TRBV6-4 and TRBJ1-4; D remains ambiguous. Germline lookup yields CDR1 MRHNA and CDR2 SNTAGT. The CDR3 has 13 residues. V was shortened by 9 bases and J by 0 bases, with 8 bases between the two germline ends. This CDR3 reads CARPTATNEKLFF. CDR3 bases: TGTGCCAGACCTACAGCAACTAATGAAAAACTGTTTTTT.

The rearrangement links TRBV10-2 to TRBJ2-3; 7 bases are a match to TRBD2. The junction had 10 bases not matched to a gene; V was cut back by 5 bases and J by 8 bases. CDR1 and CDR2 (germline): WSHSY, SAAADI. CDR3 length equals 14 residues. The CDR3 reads CASSSSGGVGTQYF. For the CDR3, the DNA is TGCGCCAGCAGTTCTAGCGGAGGAGTAGGTACGCAGTATTTT.

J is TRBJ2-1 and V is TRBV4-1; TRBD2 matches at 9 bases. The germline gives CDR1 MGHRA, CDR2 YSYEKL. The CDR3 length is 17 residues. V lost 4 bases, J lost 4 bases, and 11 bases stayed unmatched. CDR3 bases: TGCGCCAGCAGCCTGCAAAGGTGGCTAGCGGGATACAATGAGCAGTTCTTC. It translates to CASSLQRWLAGYNEQFF.

The CDR3, as DNA: TGCGCCAGCAACCCGGGACTAGGCCAACTCTGGCAGTACTTC. Its translation: CASNPGLGQLWQYF. The rearrangement joins TRBV5-1 to TRBJ2-7; TRBD2 matches at 8 bases. The V and J ends lost 6 bases and 9 bases, in that order; junction bases with no gene match: 14. There are 14 residues in the CDR3. In germline, CDR1 is SGHRS, CDR2 YFSETQ.

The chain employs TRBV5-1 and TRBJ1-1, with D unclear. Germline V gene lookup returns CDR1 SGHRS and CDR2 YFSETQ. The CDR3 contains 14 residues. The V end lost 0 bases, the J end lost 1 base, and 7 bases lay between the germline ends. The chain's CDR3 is CASSLDGGNTEAFF. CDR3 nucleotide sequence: TGCGCCAGCAGCTTGGACGGTGGGAACACTGAAGCTTTCTTT.

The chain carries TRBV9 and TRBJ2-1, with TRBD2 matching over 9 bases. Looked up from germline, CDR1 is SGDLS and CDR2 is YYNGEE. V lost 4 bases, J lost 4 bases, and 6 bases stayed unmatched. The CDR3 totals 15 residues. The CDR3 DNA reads TGTGCCAGCAGCCGCGAGACTAGCGGTTACAATGAGCAGTTCTTC. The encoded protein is CASSRETSGYNEQFF. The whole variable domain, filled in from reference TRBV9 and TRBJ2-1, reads DSGVTQTPKHLITATGQRVTLRCSPRSGDLSVYWYQQSLDQGLQFLIQYYNGEERAKGNILERFSAQQFPDLHSELNLSSLELGDSALYFCASSRETSGYNEQFFGPGTRLTVL.

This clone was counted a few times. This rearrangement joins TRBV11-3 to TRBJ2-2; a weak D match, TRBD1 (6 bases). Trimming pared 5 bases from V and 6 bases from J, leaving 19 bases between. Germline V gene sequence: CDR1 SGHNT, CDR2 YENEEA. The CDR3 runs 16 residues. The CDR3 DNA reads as TGTGCCAGCAGCACAGCCACAGGGAGAGACTCCGGGGAGCTGTTTTTT. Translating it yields CASSTATGRDSGELFF.

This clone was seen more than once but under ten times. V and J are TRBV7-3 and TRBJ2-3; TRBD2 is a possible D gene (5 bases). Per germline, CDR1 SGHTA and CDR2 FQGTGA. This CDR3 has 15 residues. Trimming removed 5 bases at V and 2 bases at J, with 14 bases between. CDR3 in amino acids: CASSLLGVSTDTQYF. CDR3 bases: TGTGCCAGCAGCCTCCTCGGGGTTTCCACAGATACGCAGTATTTT.

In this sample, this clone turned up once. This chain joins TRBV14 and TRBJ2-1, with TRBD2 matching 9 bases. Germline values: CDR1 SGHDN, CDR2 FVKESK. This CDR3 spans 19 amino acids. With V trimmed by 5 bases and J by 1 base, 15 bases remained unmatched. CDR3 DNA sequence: TGTGCCAGCAGCACCCCGGTCCGGCGGGAGGGCCGATCCTACAATGAGCAGTTCTTC. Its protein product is CASSTPVRREGRSYNEQFF.

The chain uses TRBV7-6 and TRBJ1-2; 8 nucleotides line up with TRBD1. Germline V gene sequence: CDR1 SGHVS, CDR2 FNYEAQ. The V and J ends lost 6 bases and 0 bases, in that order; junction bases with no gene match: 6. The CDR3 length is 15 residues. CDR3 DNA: TGTGCCAGCAGTCAGGGGGCACAAACTAACTATGGCTACACCTTC. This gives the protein CASSQGAQTNYGYTF.

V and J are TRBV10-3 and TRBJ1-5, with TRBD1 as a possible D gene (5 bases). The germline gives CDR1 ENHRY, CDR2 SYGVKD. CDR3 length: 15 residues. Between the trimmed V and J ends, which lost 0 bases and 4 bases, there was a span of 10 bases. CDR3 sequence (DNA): TGTGCCATCAGTGAGTCGGGCACAGGAAATCAGCCCCAGCATTTT. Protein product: CAISESGTGNQPQHF.

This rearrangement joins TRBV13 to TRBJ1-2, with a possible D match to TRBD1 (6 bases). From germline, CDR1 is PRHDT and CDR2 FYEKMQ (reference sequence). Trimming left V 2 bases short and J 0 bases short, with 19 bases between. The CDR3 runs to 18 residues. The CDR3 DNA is TGTGCCAGCAGCTTATCGACAGGCCTTGAAAAACCTAACTATGGCTACACCTTC. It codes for CASSLSTGLEKPNYGYTF.

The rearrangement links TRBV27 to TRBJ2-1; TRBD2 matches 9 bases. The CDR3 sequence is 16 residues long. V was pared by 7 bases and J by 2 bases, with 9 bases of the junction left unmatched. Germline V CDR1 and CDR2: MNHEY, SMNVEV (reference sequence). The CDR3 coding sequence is TGTGCCAGCACTCGGGTAGCGGGAGAAACCTACAATGAGCAGTTCTTC. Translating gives CASTRVAGETYNEQFF.

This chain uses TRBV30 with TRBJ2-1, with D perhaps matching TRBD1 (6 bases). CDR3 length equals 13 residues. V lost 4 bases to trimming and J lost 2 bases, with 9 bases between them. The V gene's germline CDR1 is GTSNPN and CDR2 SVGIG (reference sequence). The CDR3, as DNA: TGTGCCTGGAAACAGGGAACCTACAATGAGCAGTTCTTC. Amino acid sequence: CAWKQGTYNEQFF.

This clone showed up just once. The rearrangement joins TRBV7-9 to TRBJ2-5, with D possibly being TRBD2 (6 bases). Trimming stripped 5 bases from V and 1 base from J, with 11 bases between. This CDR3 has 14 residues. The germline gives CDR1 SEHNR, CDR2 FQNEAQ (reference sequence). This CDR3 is CASSESGVQETQYF. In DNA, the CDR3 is TGTGCCAGCAGCGAGTCGGGAGTCCAAGAGACCCAGTACTTC.

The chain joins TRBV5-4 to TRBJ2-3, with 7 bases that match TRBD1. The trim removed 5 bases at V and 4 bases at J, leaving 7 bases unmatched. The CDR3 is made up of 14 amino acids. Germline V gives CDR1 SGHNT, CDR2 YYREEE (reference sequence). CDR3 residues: CASSETGIADTQYF. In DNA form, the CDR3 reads TGTGCCAGCAGTGAGACAGGGATAGCAGATACGCAGTATTTT.

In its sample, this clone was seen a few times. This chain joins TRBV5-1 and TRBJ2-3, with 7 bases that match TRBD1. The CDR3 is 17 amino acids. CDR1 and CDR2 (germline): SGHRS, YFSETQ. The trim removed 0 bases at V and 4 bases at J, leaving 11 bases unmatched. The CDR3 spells CASSLATGLSPPDTQYF. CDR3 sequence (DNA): TGCGCCAGCAGCTTGGCGACAGGGTTGAGTCCACCAGATACGCAGTATTTT.

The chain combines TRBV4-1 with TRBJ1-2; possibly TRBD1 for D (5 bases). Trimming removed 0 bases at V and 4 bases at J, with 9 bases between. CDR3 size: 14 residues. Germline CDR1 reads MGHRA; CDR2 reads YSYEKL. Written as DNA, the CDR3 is TGCGCCAGCAGCCAAGAGCAGGGTTCCTATGGCTACACCTTC. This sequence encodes CASSQEQGSYGYTF.

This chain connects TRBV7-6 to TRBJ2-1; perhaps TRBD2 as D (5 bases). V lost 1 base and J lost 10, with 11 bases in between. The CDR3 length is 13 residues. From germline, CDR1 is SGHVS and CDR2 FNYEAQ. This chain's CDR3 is CASSLVRSGEQFF. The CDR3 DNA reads TGTGCCAGCAGCTTAGTGAGAAGCGGCGAGCAGTTCTTC.

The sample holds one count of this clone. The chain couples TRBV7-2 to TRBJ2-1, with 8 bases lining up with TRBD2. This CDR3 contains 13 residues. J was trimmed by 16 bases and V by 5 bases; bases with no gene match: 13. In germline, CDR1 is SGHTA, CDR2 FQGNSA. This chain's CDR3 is CASSTEGAGGRFF. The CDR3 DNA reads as TGTGCCAGCAGCACCGAAGGGGCGGGAGGACGATTCTTC.

The CDR3 spells CASSRTLADSYNEQFF. The DNA of the CDR3 is TGCGCCAGCAGCCGAACCCTAGCGGATTCCTACAATGAGCAGTTCTTC. The genes are TRBV4-1 and TRBJ2-1, with TRBD2 identical over 7 bases. With V trimmed by 4 bases and J by 1 base, 7 bases remained unmatched. Germline V gene sequence: CDR1 MGHRA, CDR2 YSYEKL. This CDR3 is 16 amino acids long.